The present entry profiles one TCR beta chain with its context. Its antigen is not identified. This record comes from a study of breast tumors, draining lymph nodes, adjacent tissues. Study-wide points: Data fit most tumor T cells coming from lymph node, expanding in tumor. Tumor repertoires ranked between lymph nodes and nontumor tissue in diversity, with V and J gene preferences. Data only fit, rather than demonstrated, lymph node origin of most tumor T cells. Luminal-like breast cancer showed significantly higher tumor–nontumor repertoire similarity than basal-like.

From the multiplex PCR reads, TCRdb called clonotypes with MiXCR, one entry per CDR3 protein. The profile shows roughly 14,000 distinct CDR3 sequences, around 52% of them singletons. Looked up from germline, CDR1 is MGHDK and CDR2 is SYGVNS. The CDR3 contains 14 residues. V lost 3 bases, J lost 4 bases, and 12 bases lay in between. The sequence derives from a female donor with breast cancer. Some clones in this sample may be carry-over from other donors' samples. The sequenced sample was tumor-adjacent breast tissue. The genes are TRBV25-1 and TRBJ1-2; D not resolved. The CDR3 here is CASSDVGLTYGYTF. The CDR3 DNA follows: TGTGCCAGCAGTGACGTTGGGCTGACCTATGGCTACACCTTC.